This T cell receptor beta chain stems from a study of CD8 T cells in Susac syndrome. The multiple sclerosis controls comprised treatment-naive patients whose relapsing-remitting disease was stable or active. Negative isolation was used for CD8+ and CD4+ T cells and FACS enrichment for TEMRA cells. CDR3 size: 15 residues. The V end was cut by 1 base, the J end by 8 bases, with 15 bases between. Germline V CDR1 and CDR2: SGDLS, YYNGEE. The RNA input was 0.5 to 1 ug, and it was reverse transcribed with random hexamers. The method of amplification for TCR beta CDR3 was immunoSEQ multiplex PCR, covering 54 Vbeta and 13 Jbeta. TCRdb re-called the immunoSEQ multiplex PCR reads with MiXCR, one entry per CDR3 protein. The repertoire holds around 230,000 distinct CDR3 sequences, with about 95% as singletons. Study observations and caveats: It was acknowledged in the study that the number of individuals who were included in its TCR sequencing and HLA analysis was relatively small.

Note on this clonotype: No antigen is known for it.

The sequenced material came from CD4+ T cells from PBMCs. The TCR originated in a human donor with multiple sclerosis. V usage is TRBV9 and J usage is TRBJ1-4; D may be TRBD1 (6 bases). The CDR3 bases are TGTGCCAGCAGCGTAAATTTGGGGGCTGGCGAAAAACTGTTTTTT. It is translated as CASSVNLGAGEKLFF.